The entry that follows covers one T cell receptor beta chain sequence. Its specificity is unknown. This sample stems from a study of blood T cells in healthy people across ages. Regarding the study as a whole: Higher diversity, along with more naive CD4+ cells, distinguished long-lived donors from aged donors.

The authors ran a second PCR of about 7 to 11 cycles using a sample-barcoded 5' primer and a J-beta primer mix. TCRdb re-analysed the 5' RACE reads in MiXCR, keeping a single row per CDR3 protein. The data hold approximately 600,000 distinct CDR3 sequences, with under 70% observed a single time. This sequence originates from a man aged 60 to 75 in good health. Sequencing was carried out using blood.

CDR3 coding DNA: TGTGCCAGCAGTCGTCGCCCGGGACGGGGGAATGGCTACACCTTC. As protein: CASSRRPGRGNGYTF. The rearrangement joins TRBV12-3 or TRBV12-4 to TRBJ1-2; D may be TRBD1 (5 bases). Trimming removed 5 bases from V and 6 bases from J, with 19 bases in between. CDR3 length: 15 residues.